Listed below are T cell receptor beta chains from one sample, sequenced in a study of cytomegalovirus exposure and HLA in healthy donors. Profiling relied on immunoSEQ multiplex PCR, and the TCRdb table lists in-frame clones only, not all of them. This sample yields fewer than 200,000 clones, of which approximately 80% are seen a single time; 1.5% to 2% belongs to the top ten. The sequenced sample consisted of PBMCs. The receptors originated from a woman aged 18-30 years in good health and CMV-seronegative. Each CDR3 is given with its conserved first and last residue. Fields, in order: D gene, V gene, clone size, CDR3 length, J gene, CDR3 protein, CDR3 DNA. The D gene is left open where the match is weak. Some rows mark clone size as missing; the rest say once, few, many or name a class of expanded clone.

.	TRBV6-5	.	16	TRBJ2-5	CASSYSGTGGGETQYF	TGTGCCAGCAGTTACTCGGGGACTGGCGGAGGAGAGACCCAGTACTTC
TRBD1	TRBV19	.	16	TRBJ1-5	CASSTLGTVRFQPQHF	TGTGCCAGTAGTACGCTAGGGACAGTCAGATTTCAGCCCCAGCATTTT
.	TRBV7-9	.	15	TRBJ1-1	CASSTTKVTGAEAFF	TGTGCCAGCAGTACCACTAAAGTGACCGGTGCTGAAGCTTTCTTT
.	TRBV20-1	.	11	TRBJ1-1	CSARRRTEAFF	TGCAGTGCTCGGAGAAGGACTGAAGCTTTCTTT
TRBD1	TRBV6-6	.	15	TRBJ1-2	CASRGGQEQYYGYTF	TGTGCCAGCAGGGGAGGACAGGAACAATACTATGGCTACACCTTC
.	TRBV7-6	.	14	TRBJ2-3	CASSVRQGTDTQYF	TGTGCCAGCAGCGTGAGACAGGGCACAGATACGCAGTATTTT
.	TRBV5-6	.	15	TRBJ2-7	CASSSLWAGTYEQYF	TGTGCCAGCAGCTCCCTGTGGGCAGGTACCTACGAGCAGTACTTC
TRBD1	TRBV13	.	16	TRBJ2-1	CASSLLGQGARDEQFF	TGTGCCAGCAGCTTACTTGGCCAGGGGGCGCGGGATGAGCAGTTCTTC
TRBD2	TRBV25-1	once	16	TRBJ2-7	CASRPGVTSGPYEQYF	TGTGCCAGCAGGCCCGGGGTGACTAGCGGACCCTACGAGCAGTACTTC
.	TRBV19	.	14	TRBJ1-2	CASSINGGIGGYTF	TGTGCCAGTAGTATAAATGGGGGCATTGGCGGCTACACCTTC